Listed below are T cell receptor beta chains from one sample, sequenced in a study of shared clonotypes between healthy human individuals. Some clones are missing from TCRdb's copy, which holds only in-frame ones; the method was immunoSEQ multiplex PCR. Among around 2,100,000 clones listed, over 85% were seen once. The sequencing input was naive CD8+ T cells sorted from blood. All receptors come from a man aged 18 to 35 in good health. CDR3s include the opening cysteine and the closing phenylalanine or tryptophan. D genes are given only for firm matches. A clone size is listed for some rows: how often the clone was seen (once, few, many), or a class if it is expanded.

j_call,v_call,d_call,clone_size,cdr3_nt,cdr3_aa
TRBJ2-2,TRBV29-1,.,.,TGCAGCGTTCGAACACCTTCCGGGGAGCTGTTTTTT,CSVRTPSGELFF
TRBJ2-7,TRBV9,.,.,TGTGCCAGCAGCGTAGCCGCGAGCTCCTACGAGCAGTACTTC,CASSVAASSYEQYF
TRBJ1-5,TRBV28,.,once,TGTGCCAGCAGTTTGTCCCAGGAGTATGGTCCCCAGCATTTT,CASSLSQEYGPQHF
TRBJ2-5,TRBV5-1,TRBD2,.,TGCGCCAGCAGCCCTATGGGACGGGAGGGGGAGACCCAGTACTTC,CASSPMGREGETQYF
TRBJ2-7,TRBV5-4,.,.,TGTGCCAGCAGCCTGGGCGATAGCGGATCCTACGAGCAGTACTTC,CASSLGDSGSYEQYF
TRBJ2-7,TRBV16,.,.,TGTGCCAGCAGCCAAACTCGGGCTGGGAGGAGCTACGAGCAGTACTTC,CASSQTRAGRSYEQYF
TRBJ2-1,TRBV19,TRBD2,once,TGTGCCAGTAGTTCAGGGAGGAGAACTAGCGGCAATGAGCAGTTCTTC,CASSSGRRTSGNEQFF
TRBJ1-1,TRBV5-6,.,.,TGTGCCAGCAGCTCCCTGGGGAACATGAACACTGAAGCTTTCTTT,CASSSLGNMNTEAFF
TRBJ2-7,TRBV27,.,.,TGTGCCAGCAGTTTTCGGGGACCGGGCTACGAGCAGTACTTC,CASSFRGPGYEQYF
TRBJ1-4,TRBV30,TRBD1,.,TGTGCCTGGAGTGTAGGGGCAGGGGGCTATGAAAAACTGTTTTTT,CAWSVGAGGYEKLFF
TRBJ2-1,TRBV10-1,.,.,TGCGCCAGCAGTGGGGACCTCCGCAATGAGCAGTTCTTC,CASSGDLRNEQFF
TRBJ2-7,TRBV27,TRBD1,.,TGTGCCAGCAGTTTGACAGGGACAGGATATTACGAGCAGTACTTC,CASSLTGTGYYEQYF
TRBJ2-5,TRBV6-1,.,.,TGTGCCAGCAGCGACTACTACAAAAGGGAGACCCAGTACTTC,CASSDYYKRETQYF
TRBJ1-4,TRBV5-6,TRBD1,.,TGTGCCAGCAGCTCCGGGACAGGTGGTGAAAAACTGTTTTTT,CASSSGTGGEKLFF
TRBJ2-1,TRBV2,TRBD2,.,TGTGCCAGCAGTGACACGGGACTAGACAATGAGCAGTTCTTC,CASSDTGLDNEQFF
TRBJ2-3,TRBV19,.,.,TGTGCCAACCTAGGGTCGGGGGAGAGCACAGATACGCAGTATTTT,CANLGSGESTDTQYF
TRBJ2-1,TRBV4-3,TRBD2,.,TGCGCCAGCAGCCAAGATCTGGGTCGGGAGGGTACGGGCAATGAGCAGTTCTTC,CASSQDLGREGTGNEQFF
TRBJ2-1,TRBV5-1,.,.,TGCGCCAGCAGAATGGGGGATGAGCAGTTCTTC,CASRMGDEQFF
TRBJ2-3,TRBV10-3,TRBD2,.,TGTGCCATCAGTGAGTCTGCTAGCGGGGTTCTCACAGATACGCAGTATTTT,CAISESASGVLTDTQYF